One sample yielded the 32 T cell receptor beta chains listed below, sequenced in a study of T-cell memory formation after mild COVID-19. TCRdb reprocessed the 5' RACE reads via MiXCR and lists one record per CDR3 protein. The table shows just over 300,000 distinct CDR3 sequences, with just under 20% occurring only once. Specimen: PBMCs or a T cell subset sorted from them (not recorded which). The receptors originated from a man younger than 30 who had mild COVID-19 (a few samples of this study predate the infection). Cell type and time point are not known.

This clonotype was detected many times. The chain couples TRBV5-1 to TRBJ2-3; 7 bases fit TRBD2. There are 16 residues in the CDR3. CDR1 is SGHRS and CDR2 is YFSETQ in the germline V gene. Trimming took 2 bases from V and 2 from J; bases not matched to a gene: 8. The CDR3 region is CASSLNPSGTTDTQYF. For the CDR3, the DNA is TGCGCCAGCAGCTTAAATCCTAGCGGTACCACAGATACGCAGTATTTT.

In this sample, this clonotype turned up a few times. V gene TRBV12-3 or TRBV12-4 combines with J gene TRBJ2-1; 9 bases agree with TRBD1. V lost 2 bases to trimming and J lost 9 bases; unmatched junction nucleotides: 5. The CDR3 is made up of 14 amino acids. CDR3 DNA sequence: TGTGCCAGCAGTTTAAGGGGACAGGGCTTTGAGCAGTTCTTC. Protein: CASSLRGQGFEQFF.

This clonotype showed up just a few times. This sequence joins TRBV29-1 and TRBJ1-1, with 9 bases that match TRBD1. This CDR3 has 15 residues. The V gene's germline CDR1 is SQVTM and CDR2 ANQGSEA. Trimming at V came to 6 bases and at J to 4 bases, leaving 12 bases not matched to a gene. The CDR3 loop reads CSVVTGGAFGTEAFF. CDR3 bases: TGCAGCGTCGTTACAGGGGGCGCGTTTGGCACTGAAGCTTTCTTT.

CDR3 in DNA: TGTGCCAGCAGCTCGCGTGGGGTAGGTGTGGATGAAAAACTGTTTTTT. It yields the protein CASSSRGVGVDEKLFF. The V gene is TRBV5-6, the J gene TRBJ1-4; D ambiguous. V lost 3 bases and J 6 bases, leaving 18 bases between the germline ends. CDR1 and CDR2 from the germline V gene are SGHDT and YYEEEE. The CDR3 sequence is 16 residues long.

This chain connects TRBV5-1 to TRBJ2-4; unclear D gene. The CDR3 runs 12 residues. Germline V CDR1 and CDR2: SGHRS, YFSETQ. Trimming removed 0 bases at V and 6 bases at J, with 4 bases between. CDR3 in amino acids: CASSLEGNIQYF. The CDR3 nucleotides are TGCGCCAGCAGCTTGGAAGGAAACATTCAGTACTTC.

The V call is TRBV18, the J call TRBJ1-3; D is uncertain. CDR3 length equals 16 residues. Trimming left V 2 bases short and J 0 bases short, with 11 bases between. Germline assignment: CDR1 KGHSH and CDR2 LQKENI. As DNA, the CDR3 is TGTGCCAGCTCACCAGCAGGAACTAGCTCTGGAAACACCATATATTTT. It yields the protein CASSPAGTSSGNTIYF.

The chain links TRBV19 to TRBJ2-3, with 9 bases lining up with TRBD2. V shed 5 bases, J shed 3 bases, and the junction held 9 bases outside the gene matches. This CDR3 is 16 amino acids long. Per the germline V gene, CDR1 is LNHDA and CDR2 is SQIVND (reference sequence). The CDR3 bases are TGTGCCAGTAGTGACGGCGGGGGGGCCAGGACAGATACGCAGTATTTT. This gives the protein CASSDGGGARTDTQYF.

This clonotype occurred once. The J gene is TRBJ1-5, the V gene TRBV7-6; TRBD1 agrees at 7 bases. The ends lost 7 bases at V and 3 bases at J; junction bases unmatched: 9. This CDR3 comprises 15 residues. The germline V gene encodes CDR1 SGHVS and CDR2 FNYEAQ. The CDR3 sequence is CASTEGAYPNQPQHF. The CDR3 DNA follows: TGTGCCAGCACGGAGGGGGCTTATCCCAATCAGCCCCAGCATTTT.

This sequence joins TRBV4-1 and TRBJ2-2; D remains unclear. Germline CDR1 reads MGHRA; CDR2 reads YSYEKL. Trimming cost V 2 bases and J 7 bases, with 14 bases left between them. This CDR3 region has 15 residues. In DNA, the CDR3 is TGCGCCAGCAGCCAAACCGAAGGATCCGGCGGGGAGCTGTTTTTT. This translates into CASSQTEGSGGELFF.

The rearrangement links TRBV10-3 to TRBJ2-5; 7 bases align to TRBD1. The ends lost 3 bases at V and 3 bases at J; junction bases unmatched: 4. This CDR3 spans 14 amino acids. CDR1 is ENHRY and CDR2 is SYGVKD in the germline V gene. CDR3 protein: CAISEGTAEETQYF. CDR3 nucleotides: TGTGCCATCAGTGAAGGGACAGCGGAAGAGACCCAGTACTTC.

The chain couples TRBV6-5 to TRBJ2-1; 11 nucleotides match TRBD1. Germline V gives CDR1 MNHEY, CDR2 SVGAGI. This CDR3 has 17 residues. Trimming removed 1 base from V and 6 bases from J; junction bases left unmatched: 8. CDR3 nucleotide sequence: TGTGCCAGCAGTTACTGGACCCTAGGGACAGGGGGCAATGAGCAGTTCTTC. Its translation: CASSYWTLGTGGNEQFF.

This chain uses TRBV5-1 with TRBJ1-1, with 11 bases lining up with TRBD1. Germline lookup yields CDR1 SGHRS and CDR2 YFSETQ. The CDR3 contains 14 residues. V dropped 4 bases and J dropped 4; count of bases not matched to a gene: 3. CDR3 residues: CASSGQGAGTEAFF. CDR3 bases: TGCGCCAGCAGCGGACAGGGGGCTGGCACTGAAGCTTTCTTT. The full variable domain, completed using reference TRBV5-1 and TRBJ1-1, is KAGVTQTPRYLIKTRGQQVTLSCSPISGHRSVSWYQQTPGQGLQFLFEYFSETQRNKGNFPGRFSGRQFSNSRSEMNVSTLELGDSALYLCASSGQGAGTEAFFGQGTRLTVV.

Only a few counts were recorded for this clonotype. The chain uses TRBV18 and TRBJ2-5; 7 bases map to TRBD1. The ends lost 3 bases at V and 1 base at J; junction bases unmatched: 5. Looked up from germline, CDR1 is KGHSH and CDR2 is LQKENI. The CDR3 covers 15 residues. The CDR3 DNA follows: TGTGCCAGCTCACCTCGGGACAGCCTCCAAGAGACCCAGTACTTC. It codes for CASSPRDSLQETQYF. Using reference TRBV18 and TRBJ2-5 for the parts outside the CDR3, the full variable domain is NAGVMQNPRHLVRRRGQEARLRCSPMKGHSHVYWYRQLPEEGLKFMVYLQKENIIDESGMPKERFSAEFPKEGPSILRIQQVVRGDSAAYFCASSPRDSLQETQYFGPGTRLLVL.

The chain links TRBV7-9 to TRBJ2-1; 8 nucleotides agree with TRBD2. This CDR3 spans 15 amino acids. With V trimmed by 5 bases and J by 3 bases, 6 bases remained unmatched. Germline V CDR1 and CDR2: SEHNR, FQNEAQ (reference sequence). The CDR3 region is CASSPPSGFYNEQFF. CDR3 DNA sequence: TGTGCCAGCAGCCCCCCTAGCGGGTTCTACAATGAGCAGTTCTTC.

There are many counts of this clonotype. The chain joins TRBV6-2 or TRBV6-3 to TRBJ2-3, with D uncertain. Per germline, CDR1 MNHEY and CDR2 SVGEGT. The CDR3 is 11 amino acids. Trimming stripped 6 bases from V and 6 bases from J, with 7 bases between. The CDR3 region is CASRRLDTQYF. The CDR3 bases are TGTGCCAGCAGGCGTCTCGATACGCAGTATTTT.

This clonotype was seen a handful of times. The chain carries TRBV7-9 and TRBJ1-1; D unresolved. Per the germline V gene, CDR1 is SEHNR and CDR2 is FQNEAQ (reference sequence). Trimming shortened V by 5 bases and J by 3 bases, and 13 bases separated the two germline ends. The CDR3 sequence is 14 residues long. This CDR3 is CASSPIPADTEAFF. In DNA, the CDR3 is TGTGCCAGCAGCCCAATTCCGGCCGACACTGAAGCTTTCTTT.

The table lists this clonotype with a few counts. The chain links TRBV5-1 to TRBJ2-3; TRBD1 might be the D (6 bases). V was shortened by 0 bases and J by 4 bases, with 15 bases between the two germline ends. Looked up from germline, CDR1 is SGHRS and CDR2 is YFSETQ. CDR3 length: 16 amino acids. CDR3 loop: CASSLADGGASDTQYF. The CDR3 nucleotides read TGCGCCAGCAGCTTGGCCGATGGGGGCGCGTCAGATACGCAGTATTTT.

The chain is built from TRBV5-1 and TRBJ2-5, with 9 nucleotides matching TRBD1. CDR3 length: 16 amino acids. Looked up from germline, CDR1 is SGHRS and CDR2 is YFSETQ. V trimming: 2 bases; J trimming: 3 bases; junction bases outside the gene matches: 8. The CDR3 loop is CASSFFGTGKEETQYF. The DNA of the CDR3 is TGCGCCAGCAGCTTTTTCGGGACAGGGAAGGAAGAGACCCAGTACTTC.

This chain links TRBV4-1 with TRBJ1-6; D not resolved. This CDR3 is 17 amino acids long. Trimming left V 1 base short and J 4 bases short, with 14 bases between. Germline loops: CDR1 MGHRA, CDR2 YSYEKL. CDR3 sequence: CASSQGRATGYNSPLHF. The CDR3 nucleotides read TGCGCCAGCAGCCAAGGCCGGGCCACTGGGTATAATTCACCCCTCCACTTT.

This clonotype has more than one count but fewer than ten. This sequence joins TRBV20-1 and TRBJ1-2, with no clear D. The CDR3 is 15 residues long. Trimming removed 3 bases from V and 8 bases from J, with 22 bases in between. Germline assignment: CDR1 DFQATT and CDR2 SNEGSKA (reference sequence). The DNA for the CDR3 is TGCAGTGCTAGGGTACCGGTCCTCTTCGCAGGAGGCTACACCTTC. The encoded protein is CSARVPVLFAGGYTF.

The CDR3, as DNA: TGCGCCAGCAGCTTGCCTGGGGCCCTAGCAGATACGCAGTATTTT. It yields the protein CASSLPGALADTQYF. The chain links TRBV5-1 to TRBJ2-3, with a possible D match to TRBD1 (5 bases). Germline-derived CDR1 and CDR2 are SGHRS and YFSETQ. This CDR3 has 15 residues. With 1 base removed from V and 4 bases from J, the gap between germline ends came to 13 bases.

This clonotype showed up just a few times. This chain uses TRBV27 with TRBJ2-1; 10 nucleotides line up with TRBD2. The CDR3 loop spans 13 amino acids. The germline V gene has CDR1 MNHEY and CDR2 SMNVEV (reference sequence). V shed 3 bases and J 9 bases; nucleotides not matched to a gene: 2. CDR3 sequence (DNA): TGTGCCAGCAGTTTTAGCGGGGGGTTTGAGCAGTTCTTC. Protein product: CASSFSGGFEQFF.

This clonotype was picked up a small number of times. The chain has TRBV7-2 and TRBJ1-5; D gene ambiguous. The CDR3 has 14 amino acids. Germline loops: CDR1 SGHTA, CDR2 FQGNSA. The V end lost 0 bases, the J end lost 4 bases, and 7 bases lay between the germline ends. The CDR3 DNA follows: TGTGCCAGCAGCTTAGCAGTCAGTAATCAGCCCCAGCATTTT. Translated: CASSLAVSNQPQHF.

J is TRBJ1-2 and V is TRBV20-1; 8 bases are a match to TRBD1. The germline CDR1 and CDR2 sequences are DFQATT and SNEGSKA (reference sequence). There are 16 residues in the CDR3. The V segment lost 6 bases and the J segment 4 bases; nucleotides outside the gene matches: 16. CDR3 sequence: CSAAVGTGVLGYGYTF. The DNA for the CDR3 is TGCAGTGCCGCAGTCGGGACAGGAGTTTTGGGCTATGGCTACACCTTC.

CDR3: CSAYYPASTDTQYF. The CDR3 DNA sequence: TGCAGTGCTTATTACCCGGCCAGCACAGATACGCAGTATTTT. J is TRBJ2-3 and V is TRBV20-1; D call uncertain. Germline V CDR1 and CDR2: DFQATT, SNEGSKA (reference sequence). The CDR3 sequence is 14 residues long. Between the trimmed V and J ends, which lost 5 bases and 0 bases, there was a span of 12 bases.

The V gene is TRBV5-1, the J gene TRBJ1-3; no clear D gene. In germline, CDR1 is SGHRS, CDR2 YFSETQ. The CDR3 sequence is 15 residues long. Trimming pared 1 base from V and 3 bases from J, leaving 11 bases between. CDR3 bases: TGCGCCAGCAGCTTGTTAGGTCTAGGTGGAAACACCATATATTTT. Translating gives CASSLLGLGGNTIYF.

V usage is TRBV5-1 and J usage is TRBJ1-6, with D unresolved. Trimming removed 5 bases at V and 9 bases at J, with 12 bases between. The CDR3 length is 13 residues. Germline lookup yields CDR1 SGHRS and CDR2 YFSETQ. The CDR3 here is CASRETVTSPLHF. DNA for the CDR3: TGCGCCAGCAGAGAGACGGTTACTTCACCCCTCCACTTT. Filled out from reference TRBV5-1 and TRBJ1-6, the complete variable domain reads KAGVTQTPRYLIKTRGQQVTLSCSPISGHRSVSWYQQTPGQGLQFLFEYFSETQRNKGNFPGRFSGRQFSNSRSEMNVSTLELGDSALYLCASRETVTSPLHFGNGTRLTVT.

The chain uses TRBV6-5 and TRBJ2-3; weak D call: TRBD2 (6 bases). This CDR3 contains 14 residues. The V end lost 4 bases, the J end lost 4 bases, and 12 bases lay between the germline ends. CDR1 MNHEY and CDR2 SVGAGI come from the germline V gene. CDR3 DNA sequence: TGTGCCAGCAGTTTCGAAACTAGCCCAGATACGCAGTATTTT. Its translation: CASSFETSPDTQYF.

In its sample, this clonotype was seen many times. The gene calls are TRBV5-1 and TRBJ1-6; D is unclear. Germline V gives CDR1 SGHRS, CDR2 YFSETQ. This CDR3 is built from 17 residues. Trimming cost V 4 bases and J 3 bases, with 17 bases left between them. The CDR3 region is CASSPASGSDYNSPLHF. The CDR3 nucleotides read TGCGCCAGCAGCCCGGCCTCGGGGAGCGACTATAATTCACCCCTCCACTTT.

A few counts support this clonotype. The chain combines TRBV7-9 with TRBJ2-1; 13 bases map to TRBD2. This CDR3 is built from 17 residues. Germline values: CDR1 SEHNR, CDR2 FQNEAQ (reference sequence). V shed 4 bases, J shed 0 bases, and the junction held 3 bases outside the gene matches. CDR3 residues: CASSSGLAGTSYNEQFF. CDR3 nucleotide sequence: TGTGCCAGCAGCTCGGGACTAGCGGGGACCTCCTACAATGAGCAGTTCTTC.

This clonotype was picked up a small number of times. V and J are TRBV12-3 or TRBV12-4 and TRBJ2-5; D may be TRBD1 or TRBD2 (5 bases each). The germline V and J ends were trimmed by 5 bases and 8 bases, with 12 bases remaining between them. The CDR3 covers 12 residues. For the CDR3, the DNA is TGTGCCAGCAGTCTAGGGACCATAACCCAGTACTTC. Its translation: CASSLGTITQYF.

V gene TRBV4-2 combines with J gene TRBJ2-1, with D maybe TRBD2 (5 bases). Trimming removed 4 bases at V and 6 bases at J, with 16 bases between. Germline V gene data show CDR1 as LGHNA and CDR2 as YNFKEQ. This CDR3 region has 15 residues. The CDR3 spells CASSLSGLRANEQFF. CDR3 bases: TGTGCCAGCAGCCTCTCCGGACTTCGGGCCAATGAGCAGTTCTTC.